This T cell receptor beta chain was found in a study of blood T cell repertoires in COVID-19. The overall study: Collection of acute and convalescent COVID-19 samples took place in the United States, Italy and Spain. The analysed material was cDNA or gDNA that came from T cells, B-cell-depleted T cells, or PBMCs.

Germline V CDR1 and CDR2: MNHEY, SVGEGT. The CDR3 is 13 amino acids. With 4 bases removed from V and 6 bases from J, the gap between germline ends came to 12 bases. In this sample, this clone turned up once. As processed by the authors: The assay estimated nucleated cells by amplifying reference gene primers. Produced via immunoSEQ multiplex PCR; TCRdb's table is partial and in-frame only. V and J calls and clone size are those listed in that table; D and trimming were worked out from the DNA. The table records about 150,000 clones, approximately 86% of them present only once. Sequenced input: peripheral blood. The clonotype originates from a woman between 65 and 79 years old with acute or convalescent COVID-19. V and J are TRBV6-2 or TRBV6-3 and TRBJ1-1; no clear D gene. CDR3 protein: CASSFLNGAEAFF. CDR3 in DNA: TGTGCCAGCAGTTTCCTCAACGGGGCTGAAGCTTTCTTT.